The entry below gives a single TCR beta chain sequence along with its context. In its sample, this clone was seen once. The antigen this receptor binds is unknown. No base quality information exists; no much larger clone differs at one position. The donors were healthy, HIV-negative adults who had no recently reported acute infections or vaccinations. Every donor was a Caucasian adult living in Nashville, Tennessee, USA. CD4+ T cells were enriched by magnetic negative selection, after which naive cells were positively selected on CD45RA and the negative fraction was taken as the memory subset. Blood was collected by leukapheresis, and PBMCs were isolated by Ficoll-Histopaque density gradient centrifugation and then cryopreserved in liquid nitrogen vapor phase. Analytical flow cytometry was used to check the purity and quantity of every magnetically sorted T cell population. From each sorted fraction, genomic DNA was isolated and quantified by UV absorbance on a Nanodrop 2000c.

From the cysteine through the phenylalanine, the CDR3 covers 11 amino acids. The DNA shown is the 33-base CDR3, in frame from base 1. The V end loses 3 bases and the J end loses 6 bases, and a stretch of 8 bases separates them. Looking up the germline V gene yields CDR1 SQVTM and CDR2 ANQGSEA. This entry belongs to a study of shared clonotypes between healthy human individuals (dated by TCRdb to 2018 to 2020). Study-wide context: Three men and two women, aged 18 to 49 years, made up the cohort. To estimate repertoire size and how much clonotypes are shared between individuals, the study performed deep sequencing of blood TCR repertoires from roughly five healthy adults. To increase sequencing depth and limit assay-specific biases, different laboratories used diverse techniques to prepare libraries and sequence TCR repertoires. Per donor, three plates each were used for CD4 naive and CD4 memory, two for CD8 naive, and one for CD8 memory. Per donor, leukapheresis produced somewhere between about 0.85 and 9.5 billion PBMCs. What the work shows at the level of the full study, not this receptor alone: Sharing across a handful of donors was observed for around 5% of naive CD4, about 4% of naive CD8, 2.3% of memory CD4, and over 0.3% of memory CD8 clonotypes. Incomplete sequencing was indicated by rarefaction of sorted-subset datasets, despite the large sequencing depth. Naive subsets generally had larger estimated clonotype richness than memory subsets. Pairwise subsampling indicated that sequencing depth was expected to affect the degree of clonotype sharing among donors. Because the study included only a small number of donors, the genetic and exposure-history diversity represented was limited. Only blood was sampled, and tissue TCR repertoires likely differ from those in blood. Clonotypes shared by all four sorted-subset donors showed higher generation probabilities than non-shared clonotypes.

TCR CDR3 regions were amplified from genomic DNA by multiplex PCR using the deep immunoSEQ assay. Genomic DNA extracted from each cell subset was distributed evenly over all wells of several immunoSEQ 96-well plates, and each plate served as one replicate. For sorted subsets, roughly 200 ng of genomic DNA, equivalent to around 30,000 T cell genomes, went into each replicate PCR. Purified libraries were quantified with a Qubit 3.0 fluorometer, sized on a Bioanalyzer 2100, and re-quantified with the KAPA Library Quantification kit. Each immunoSEQ 96-well plate was sequenced on its own single-read 150-cycle Illumina NextSeq 550 flow cell. The study's own analysis went as follows. The immunoSEQ output contained only junctional sequences without quality scores, so filtering could not match that applied to full-length reads. Sequences were annotated with PyIR, a Python wrapper for IgBLAST v1.9, and V/J genes and CDR3 were assigned using IMGT germline references. Reads with weak V/J assignments (E-value above 1e-6), missing CDR3, stop codons, out-of-frame junctions, or ambiguous translated residues were removed. A V3J clonotype was defined by an identical inferred V gene, J gene, and CDR3 amino acid sequence. The percentage overlap between two repertoires was calculated by dividing the number of shared unique clonotypes by the size of the smaller repertoire. Repertoire richness was assessed with RTK rarefaction, the Chao1 estimator, and Recon v2.1 estimates of unobserved clonotypes. For all TCRbeta clonotypes obtained by the gDNA method from several donors, generation probabilities were computed with OLGA. Imported from immuneACCESS, the table was reduced by TCRdb to in-frame sequences with V and J called. These copies leave out some clones; in studies compared against another copy, an unresolved V gene accounts for under half, and the cause of the remainder is not known. V, J and clone size were drawn from that table, and D and trimming were deduced from the DNA. This sample lists roughly 2 million clones; approximately 96% were detected once. The ten largest account for 0.1% to 0.15% of the sample.

Sequences were obtained from naive CD4+ T cells sorted from blood. The cell subset or site label corresponds to: CD45RA+ positively selected. Recombination connected TRBV29-1 to TRBJ1-1, with a tentative D gene TRBD1 over 5 matching bases. This receptor was identified in a man between 18 and 35 years old in good health. The DNA is as follows: TGCAGCGTTGAGAGGGGAGCTGAAGCTTTCTTT. Its translation reads: CSVERGAEAFF.